These T cell receptor beta chains were read from a single sample in a study of blood T cells in healthy people across ages. Each CDR3 protein is one row after TCRdb ran MiXCR on the 5' RACE reads. Among 780,000 or so distinct CDR3 sequences listed, about 53% were seen once. Sequenced: blood. These receptors all come from a man older than 75 in good health. Each CDR3 is given with its conserved first and last residue. D genes are given only for firm matches. Part of the rows lack a size; the others show once, few, many or a class for expanded clones.

d_call: NA
v_call: TRBV4-2
j_call: TRBJ2-6
clone_size: few
cdr3_nt: TGTGCCAGCAGCCAAGATCTCGTAACTGGGGCCAACGTCCTGACTTTC
cdr3_aa: CASSQDLVTGANVLTF

d_call: TRBD2
v_call: TRBV25-1
j_call: TRBJ2-1
clone_size: NA
cdr3_nt: TGTGCCAGCAGGCCCGGGACTAGCGGGAGCGATGAGCAGTTCTTC
cdr3_aa: CASRPGTSGSDEQFF

d_call: TRBD2
v_call: TRBV14
j_call: TRBJ2-3
clone_size: NA
cdr3_nt: TGTGCCGGCAGCCCCTTGGGAGGGGCGGGGAGATACGCGTATTTT
cdr3_aa: CAGSPLGGAGRYAYF

d_call: NA
v_call: TRBV5-1
j_call: TRBJ2-5
clone_size: NA
cdr3_nt: TGTGCCAGCAGCTTAGGGCTCCTCCAAGAGACCCAGTACTTC
cdr3_aa: CASSLGLLQETQYF

d_call: NA
v_call: TRBV15
j_call: TRBJ2-5
clone_size: few
cdr3_nt: TGTGCCACCAGCAGAGCCACCCAAGAGACCCAGTACTTC
cdr3_aa: CATSRATQETQYF

d_call: NA
v_call: TRBV18
j_call: TRBJ1-6
clone_size: few
cdr3_nt: TGTGCCAGCCCACCAGAATCTAATTCACCCCTCCACTTT
cdr3_aa: CASPPESNSPLHF

d_call: NA
v_call: TRBV27
j_call: TRBJ2-7
clone_size: many
cdr3_nt: TGTGCCAGCAGCCCCGGACCTTACGAGCAGTACTTC
cdr3_aa: CASSPGPYEQYF

d_call: TRBD2
v_call: TRBV9
j_call: TRBJ2-1
clone_size: NA
cdr3_nt: TGTGCCAGCAGCACTAGCGGGAGAGTTGATGAGCAGTTCTTC
cdr3_aa: CASSTSGRVDEQFF

d_call: NA
v_call: TRBV6-5
j_call: TRBJ1-1
clone_size: once
cdr3_nt: TGTGCCAGCAGAGGGGTTGTGAACACTGAAGCTTTCTTT
cdr3_aa: CASRGVVNTEAFF

d_call: TRBD2
v_call: TRBV7-2
j_call: TRBJ2-3
clone_size: few
cdr3_nt: TGTGCCAGCAGCTTAGGGACTAGCGGACTCTCAGATACGCAGTATTTT
cdr3_aa: CASSLGTSGLSDTQYF

d_call: TRBD1
v_call: TRBV6-6
j_call: TRBJ2-3
clone_size: NA
cdr3_nt: TGTGCCAGCAGGGTCAAGGGACAGGGGAGCGACAGATACGCGTATTTT
cdr3_aa: CASRVKGQGSDRYAYF

d_call: NA
v_call: TRBV5-1
j_call: TRBJ2-3
clone_size: NA
cdr3_nt: TGCGCCAGCAGCTTGTGGGGGGTTACTAGCACAGATACGCAGTATTTT
cdr3_aa: CASSLWGVTSTDTQYF

d_call: NA
v_call: TRBV10-3
j_call: TRBJ2-1
clone_size: few
cdr3_nt: TGTGCCATCAGTGACCCCGTCTACGGGGAGCAGTTCTTC
cdr3_aa: CAISDPVYGEQFF

d_call: TRBD2
v_call: TRBV4-1
j_call: TRBJ2-1
clone_size: NA
cdr3_nt: TGCGCCAGCAGCCAATTGGTGGTAGCGGGCCACAATGAGCAGTTCTTC
cdr3_aa: CASSQLVVAGHNEQFF

d_call: NA
v_call: TRBV20-1
j_call: TRBJ2-2
clone_size: NA
cdr3_nt: TGCAGTGCTAGAGCTGGCGGGGGCAGTCGCACCGGGGAGCTGTTTTTT
cdr3_aa: CSARAGGGSRTGELFF

d_call: TRBD1
v_call: TRBV12-3/TRBV12-4
j_call: TRBJ2-3
clone_size: NA
cdr3_nt: TGTGCCAGCAGCCGAGACACAGGGGGAGATACGCAGTATTTT
cdr3_aa: CASSRDTGGDTQYF